This T cell receptor beta chain was profiled in a study of blood T cell repertoires in COVID-19 (dated by TCRdb to the early 2020s). Regarding the study in general: The collaborator samples originated in the United States, Italy and Spain and spanned the acute and convalescent phases of COVID-19. Sample metadata almost always included a de-identified subject ID, COVID-19 status, age in years and sex. The material from the prospective study consisted of cDNA or gDNA derived from T cells, B-cell-depleted T cells, or PBMCs. Where HLA class I and class II types were available, the types were taken from metadata supplied by the sample provider, not from assay-based typing. The samples were drawn from two sources: the first 160 participants of the ongoing ImmuneRACE study, and approximately 1,300 subjects contributed by 6 global collaborators. Deeply sampled blood TCRbeta repertoires from subjects exposed to, actively infected with, or recovered from COVID-19 were included in the dataset. A freely available public database, intended as a resource for researchers studying the immune response to SARS-CoV-2, is where the repertoires were released. The paper's findings and limits, for the study overall: The quantity of clinical and demographic metadata differed by source and by participant and was supplied without curation.

The collaborating institutions used their own protocols to collect whole blood in K2EDTA tubes. For TCRbeta analysis, collaborators shipped samples as frozen whole blood, isolated PBMCs, or DNA extracted from either of those sample types. Remarks on this clone: It has no known antigen specificity. The record has no base qualities; no much larger clone is one base away.

TCRbeta CDR3 regions were amplified from genomic DNA using the immunoSEQ Assay, a bias-controlled multiplex PCR. As for the original processing: The number of nucleated cells in each sample was estimated from the amplification of reference gene primers within the assay. To quantify the absolute abundance of each unique TCRbeta CDR3 rearrangement, sequence reads were collapsed and filtered. For each sample, productive Simpson clonality was calculated by taking the square root of Simpson's diversity index across productive rearrangements. TCRdb re-hosts the immuneACCESS table, in-frame sequences only. Its copies lack some clones; in the studies checked, an unresolved V gene accounts for under half of them, and the cause for the rest is not known. V, J and clone size were drawn from that table, and D and trimming were deduced from the DNA. This sample gives tens of thousands of clones in total; approximately 87% of them show up just once. Of the sample, approximately 4% is held by the ten largest clones.

Trimmed from V: 0 bases; trimmed from J: 3 bases; junction bases lacking a gene match: 2. Based on the germline V gene, the CDR1 and CDR2 sequences are MNHEY and SVGAGI. The CDR3, from cysteine to phenylalanine, totals 15 residues. Only CDR3 DNA is held: 45 bases, read in frame from base 1. The rearrangement combines TRBV6-5 with TRBJ2-7, with TRBD1 identical over 10 junction bases. This clonotype was obtained from a human donor in a cohort sampled during active COVID-19. The material sequenced was peripheral blood. The CDR3: CASSYSGTGDYEQYF. In nucleotides, the sequence is TGTGCCAGCAGTTACTCTGGGACAGGGGACTACGAGCAGTACTTC.